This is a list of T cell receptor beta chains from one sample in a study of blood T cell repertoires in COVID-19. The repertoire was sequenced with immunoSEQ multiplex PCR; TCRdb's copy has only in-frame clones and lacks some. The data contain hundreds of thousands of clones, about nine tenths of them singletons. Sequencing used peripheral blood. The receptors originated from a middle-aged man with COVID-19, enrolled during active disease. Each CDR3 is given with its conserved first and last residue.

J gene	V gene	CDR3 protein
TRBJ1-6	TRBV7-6	CASSLDSGTDYNSPLHF
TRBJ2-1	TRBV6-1	CASSEYGNEQFF
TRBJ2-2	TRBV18	CASSPLRQGASTGELFF
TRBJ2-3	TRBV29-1	CSVGGQGDATQYF
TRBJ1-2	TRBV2	CASTFGRGIQFYGYTF
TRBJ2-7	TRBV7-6	CASSLGQGVYYEQYF
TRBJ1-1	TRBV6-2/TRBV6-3	CASSQTTALPRSAFF
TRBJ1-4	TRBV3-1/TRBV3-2	CASSQDIATNEKLFF
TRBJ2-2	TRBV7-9	CASSTENTGELFF
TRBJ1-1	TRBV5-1	CASSSYGTTPLGTEAFF
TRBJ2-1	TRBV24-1	CATSDRAAGQGVNEQFF
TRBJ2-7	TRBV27	CASRTGEREQYF
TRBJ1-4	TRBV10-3	CAISAGQGAREKLFF
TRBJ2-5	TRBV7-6	CASSLEGLLGRETQYF
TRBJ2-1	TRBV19	CASKGTGGSNEQFF
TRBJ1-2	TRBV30	CAWRSQGPGGYTF
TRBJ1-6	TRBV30	CAWTGPPSSYNSPLHF
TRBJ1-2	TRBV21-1	CASSKTWDRGPWGNYGYTF
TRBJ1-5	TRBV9	CASSVGTSGGTQHF
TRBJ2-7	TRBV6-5	CASRTSGAATYEQYF
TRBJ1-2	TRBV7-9	CASSPPGQGFSF
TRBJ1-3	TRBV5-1	CASSLGTSGNTIYF
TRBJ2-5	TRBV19	CASSFGQGGETQYF
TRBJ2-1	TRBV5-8	CASSSRRGQGVLKFF
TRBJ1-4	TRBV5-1	CASSLGGRAENEKLFF
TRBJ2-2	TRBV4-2	CASSQKGGQGGVNTGELFF
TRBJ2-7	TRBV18	CASSPYRDSASTYEQYF
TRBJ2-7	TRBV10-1	CARPGQTYEQYF
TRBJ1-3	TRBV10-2	CASSDGTGGAKAGNTIYF
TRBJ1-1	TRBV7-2	CASSPRQGAVTEAFF
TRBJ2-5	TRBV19	CASSPGQGPETQYF
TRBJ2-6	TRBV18	CASSPEGQGDFIANVLTF
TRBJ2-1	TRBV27	CASSKVQGSYNEQFF
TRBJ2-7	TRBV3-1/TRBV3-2	CASSQVAGVLEQYF
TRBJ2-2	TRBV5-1	CASTGTSGSTGELFF
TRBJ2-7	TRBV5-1	CASSLVRRDPGLIDEQYF
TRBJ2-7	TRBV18	CASSPGSGQGSYEQYF